Presented here are 20 T cell receptor beta chains from one specimen sequenced in a study of OX40 agonist ivuxolimab in advanced cancers. Repertoires were generated with immunoSEQ multiplex PCR, while TCRdb's copy carries only in-frame clones and drops some. The sample consists of approximately 65,000 clones, about 82% of them appearing once. The specimen comprised CD4+ or CD8+ T cells sorted from blood, sampled in a trial of the OX40 agonist ivuxolimab. The receptors were sampled from an adult with an advanced solid tumor such as melanoma, head and neck, liver or kidney cancer.

This clone has only one observation. The genes are TRBV5-1 and TRBJ2-7; perhaps TRBD2 as D (6 bases). Germline loops: CDR1 SGHRS, CDR2 YFSETQ. V lost 1 base and J lost 4, with 15 bases in between. This CDR3 spans 15 amino acids. The CDR3 DNA reads as TGCGCCAGCAGCTTGTGGCCGGGAGCAGAGTACGAGCAGTACTTC. Translated, it gives CASSLWPGAEYEQYF. Looking up the rest from reference TRBV5-1 and TRBJ2-7 gives the full variable domain: KAGVTQTPRYLIKTRGQQVTLSCSPISGHRSVSWYQQTPGQGLQFLFEYFSETQRNKGNFPGRFSGRQFSNSRSEMNVSTLELGDSALYLCASSLWPGAEYEQYFGPGTRLTVT.

The chain employs TRBV18 and TRBJ2-2, with TRBD2 matching over 7 bases. Germline V lookup: CDR1 KGHSH, CDR2 LQKENI. The ends lost 3 bases at V and 6 bases at J; junction bases unmatched: 7. The CDR3 contains 15 residues. The CDR3 loop is CASSPGTTVSGELFF. The CDR3 bases are TGTGCCAGCTCACCCGGGACTACTGTATCCGGGGAGCTGTTTTTT. Combining the CDR3 with reference TRBV18 and TRBJ2-2 gives the whole variable domain NAGVMQNPRHLVRRRGQEARLRCSPMKGHSHVYWYRQLPEEGLKFMVYLQKENIIDESGMPKERFSAEFPKEGPSILRIQQVVRGDSAAYFCASSPGTTVSGELFFGEGSRLTVL.

The chain joins TRBV19 to TRBJ2-6; 8 bases match TRBD1. The length of the CDR3 is 18 residues. Germline-derived CDR1 and CDR2 are LNHDA and SQIVND (reference sequence). V lost 6 bases, J lost 1 base, and 11 bases stayed unmatched. DNA of the CDR3: TGTGCCAGTAGGACTCCGGGACAGGCCCCATCTGGGGCCAACGTCCTGACTTTC. It yields the protein CASRTPGQAPSGANVLTF.

The J gene is TRBJ1-4, the V gene TRBV28, with TRBD1 identical over 12 bases. The CDR3 runs to 15 residues. V gave up 7 bases and J gave up 7 bases; unmatched junction bases: 7. Germline CDR1 and CDR2: MDHEN and SYDVKM. CDR3 DNA sequence: TGTGCCAGCATGGGGGGGACAGGGGGCACTGAAAAACTGTTTTTT. It yields the protein CASMGGTGGTEKLFF. Full variable domain (remainder filled in from reference TRBV28 and TRBJ1-4): DVKVTQSSRYLVKRTGEKVFLECVQDMDHENMFWYRQDPGLGLRLIYFSYDVKMKEKGDIPEGYSVSREKKERFSLILESASTNQTSMYLCASMGGTGGTEKLFFGSGTQLSVL.

J is TRBJ2-4 and V is TRBV2; TRBD1 matches 8 bases. Germline trimming cut 3 bases from V and 4 bases from J; bases unmatched to any gene: 2. Germline CDR1 is SNHLY and CDR2 is FYNNEI. CDR3 length: 14 residues. DNA of the CDR3: TGTGCCAGCAGTGATGGACAGGGAAAAAACATTCAGTACTTC. This encodes CASSDGQGKNIQYF.

Worth noting for this clone: Its ends do not fully match the called genes, so a read error is possible. The chain recombines TRBV30 with TRBJ2-3; D might be TRBD2 (5 bases). The V gene's germline CDR1 is GTSNPN and CDR2 SVGIG (reference sequence). The CDR3 sequence is 14 residues long. The CDR3 nucleotides are TGTGCCTGGGAGCAACTAGACGGCACAGATACGCGGTATTTT. Encoded protein: CAWEQLDGTDTRYF.

The chain is built from TRBV30 and TRBJ2-6; possible D gene TRBD1, 6 bases. Germline CDR1 reads GTSNPN; CDR2 reads SVGIG (reference sequence). This CDR3 contains 16 residues. V shed 4 bases and J shed 0 bases, with 13 bases lying between them. The chain's CDR3 is CAWKQGSNSGANVLTF. The CDR3 DNA sequence: TGTGCCTGGAAACAGGGATCCAACTCTGGGGCCAACGTCCTGACTTTC.

This clone was observed a handful of times. The rearrangement joins TRBV7-2 to TRBJ2-1; no reliable D call. The CDR3 totals 13 residues. The V gene's germline CDR1 is SGHTA and CDR2 FQGNSA. Between the trimmed V and J ends, which lost 5 bases and 2 bases, there was a span of 7 bases. The CDR3 DNA reads as TGTGCCAGCAGCGCCGGCCCCTACAATGAGCAGTTCTTC. Its protein product is CASSAGPYNEQFF.

The chain recombines TRBV7-8 with TRBJ1-1; TRBD1 is a possible D gene (6 bases). CDR1 and CDR2 from the germline V gene are SGHVS and FQNEAQ. The germline V and J ends were trimmed by 5 bases and 0 bases, with 13 bases remaining between them. This CDR3 contains 15 residues. The CDR3 protein is CASSGNRVMNTEAFF. The CDR3 bases are TGTGCCAGCAGCGGGAACAGGGTGATGAACACTGAAGCTTTCTTT.

At least ten counts were recorded for this clone. The chain has TRBV21-1 and TRBJ1-1; no check of the table's D call, TRBD1, against the DNA was made. TRBV21-1 is flagged as a pseudogene. The CDR3 is 17 amino acids. The DNA of the CDR3 is TGTGCCAGCACCGAAGACATCGGTCAAGGAAGTAACACTGAAGCTTTCTTT. Its protein product is CASTEDIGQGSNTEAFF.

The chain has TRBV7-2 and TRBJ2-5; 7 bases map to TRBD1. The length of the CDR3 is 15 residues. Trimming removed 3 bases from V and 2 bases from J; junction bases left unmatched: 6. Germline lookup yields CDR1 SGHTA and CDR2 FQGNSA. The CDR3, as DNA: TGTGCCAGCAGCTTTTTACAGGGGTTTCAAGAGACCCAGTACTTC. Translating gives CASSFLQGFQETQYF.

This chain uses TRBV28 with TRBJ2-7, with D maybe TRBD2 (6 bases). This CDR3 contains 15 residues. V was pared by 5 bases and J by 0 bases, with 14 bases between. Germline loops: CDR1 MDHEN, CDR2 SYDVKM. Here the CDR3 DNA reads TGTGCCAGCAGTCTCGGGACCGGGGGCTCCTACGAGCAGTACGTC. Translation: CASSLGTGGSYEQYV.

The chain links TRBV4-3 to TRBJ1-6; tentatively, D is TRBD1 (5 bases). With 0 bases removed from V and 8 bases from J, the gap between germline ends came to 20 bases. The CDR3 has 18 residues. CDR1 and CDR2 (germline): LGHNA, YSLEER. CDR3 bases: TGCGCCAGCAGCCAAGAGGTTGGGACCCCCGGGAAGGATTCACCCCTCCACTTT. It encodes CASSQEVGTPGKDSPLHF.

V usage is TRBV10-3 and J usage is TRBJ2-5, with 10 bases aligning to TRBD1. J lost 2 bases, V lost 3 bases, and 18 bases had no gene match. The germline V gene encodes CDR1 ENHRY and CDR2 SYGVKD. The CDR3 has 20 residues. The CDR3 is CAISDHGTGVISDDQETQYF. The DNA of the CDR3 is TGTGCCATCAGTGACCACGGGACAGGGGTGATTTCGGATGATCAAGAGACCCAGTACTTC.

The chain recombines TRBV5-1 with TRBJ2-5, with TRBD2 as a possible D gene (5 bases). Germline V gives CDR1 SGHRS, CDR2 YFSETQ. The CDR3 runs 15 residues. The V gene lost 0 bases and the J gene lost 5 bases, with 14 bases spanning the gap. The CDR3 region has the DNA TGCGCCAGCAGCTTGGTCGGGCGGGTCGGGGAGACCCAGTACTTC. It encodes CASSLVGRVGETQYF.

The rearrangement joins TRBV7-9 to TRBJ2-1; 12 nucleotides line up with TRBD2. Trimming at V came to 4 bases and at J to 1 base, leaving 8 bases not matched to a gene. CDR3 length: 18 residues. Germline CDR1 reads SEHNR; CDR2 reads FQNEAQ (reference sequence). In DNA, the CDR3 is TGTGCCAGCAGCTCTTCCCGACTAGCGGGAGCGTCCTACAATGAGCAGTTCTTC. Protein sequence: CASSSSRLAGASYNEQFF.

The chain combines TRBV5-1 with TRBJ2-5; 8 nucleotides align to TRBD1. The CDR3 has 14 amino acids. Unmatched junction bases numbered 6, after V lost 4 bases and J lost 4 bases. Germline V gene lookup returns CDR1 SGHRS and CDR2 YFSETQ. In nucleotides, the CDR3 is TGCGCCAGCAGCCGAATGGACAGGGTAGAGACCCAGTACTTC. This gives the protein CASSRMDRVETQYF.

The rearrangement uses TRBV7-8 and TRBJ1-2, with no clear D. Germline V lookup: CDR1 SGHVS, CDR2 FQNEAQ. V lost 0 bases, J lost 7 bases, and 9 bases lay in between. This CDR3 is 13 amino acids long. CDR3 sequence (DNA): TGTGCCAGCAGCTTAGCAGAAGGGATTGGCTACACCTTC. Protein sequence: CASSLAEGIGYTF.

This clone was observed once. One end of the junction is discordant with germline, which a read error may explain. V gene TRBV30 combines with J gene TRBJ2-7; D remains ambiguous. CDR3 length equals 11 residues. CDR1 is GTSNPN and CDR2 is SVGIG in the germline V gene (reference sequence). The CDR3, as DNA: TGTGCCTGGACTCACTCCAACGAGCAGTACTTC. It yields the protein CAWTHSNEQYF. Full variable domain (missing parts from reference TRBV30 and TRBJ2-7): SQTIHQWPATLVQPVGSPLSLECTVEGTSNPNLYWYRQAAGRGLQLLFYSVGIGQISSEVPQNLSASRPQDRQFILSSKKLLLSDSGFYLCAWTHSNEQYFGPGTRLTVT.

This chain connects TRBV5-1 to TRBJ2-2, with TRBD2 identical over 10 bases. V gave up 1 base and J gave up 4 bases; unmatched junction bases: 7. The CDR3 has 17 residues. From germline, CDR1 is SGHRS and CDR2 YFSETQ. CDR3 nucleotides: TGCGCCAGCAGCTTGTCTACTAGCGGGACTAGCACCGGGGAGCTGTTTTTT. Protein product: CASSLSTSGTSTGELFF.